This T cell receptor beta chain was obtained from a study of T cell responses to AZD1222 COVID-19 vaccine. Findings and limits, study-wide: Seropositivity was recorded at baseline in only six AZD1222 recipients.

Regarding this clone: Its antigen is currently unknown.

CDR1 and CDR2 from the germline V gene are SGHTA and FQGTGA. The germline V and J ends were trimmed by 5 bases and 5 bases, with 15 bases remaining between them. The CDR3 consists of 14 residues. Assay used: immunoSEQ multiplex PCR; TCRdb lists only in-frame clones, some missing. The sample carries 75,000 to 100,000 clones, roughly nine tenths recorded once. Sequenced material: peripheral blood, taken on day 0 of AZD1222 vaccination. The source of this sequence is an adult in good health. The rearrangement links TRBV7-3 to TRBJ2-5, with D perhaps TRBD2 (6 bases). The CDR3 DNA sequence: TGTGCCAGCAGCCTGGGGGGAGCCACTGAGACCCAGTACTTC. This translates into CASSLGGATETQYF.